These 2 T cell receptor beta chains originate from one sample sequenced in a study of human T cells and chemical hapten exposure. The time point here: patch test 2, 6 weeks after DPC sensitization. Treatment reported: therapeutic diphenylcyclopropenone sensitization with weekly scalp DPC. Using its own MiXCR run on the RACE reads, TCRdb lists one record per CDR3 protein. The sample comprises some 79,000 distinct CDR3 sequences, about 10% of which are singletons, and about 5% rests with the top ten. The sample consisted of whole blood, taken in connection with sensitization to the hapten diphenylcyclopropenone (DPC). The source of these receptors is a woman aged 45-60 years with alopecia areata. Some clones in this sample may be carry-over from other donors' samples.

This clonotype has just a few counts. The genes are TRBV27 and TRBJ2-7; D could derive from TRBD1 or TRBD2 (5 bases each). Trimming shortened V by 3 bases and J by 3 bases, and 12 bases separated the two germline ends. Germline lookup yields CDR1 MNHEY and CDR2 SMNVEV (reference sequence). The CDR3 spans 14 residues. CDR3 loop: CASSFGTRSYEQYF. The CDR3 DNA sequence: TGTGCCAGCAGTTTCGGGACCCGGAGCTACGAGCAGTACTTC.

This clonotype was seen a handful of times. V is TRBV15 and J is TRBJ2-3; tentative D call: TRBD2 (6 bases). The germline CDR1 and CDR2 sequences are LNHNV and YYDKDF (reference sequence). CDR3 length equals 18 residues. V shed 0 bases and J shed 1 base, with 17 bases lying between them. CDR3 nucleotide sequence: TGTGCCACCAGCAGAGATCTGATGGGGGGTGAAGGCACAGATACGCAGTATTTT. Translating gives CATSRDLMGGEGTDTQYF.